A single sample gave rise to the 32 T cell receptor beta chains below, sequenced in a study of early T cells in non-severe SARS-CoV-2 infection. TCRdb reprocessed the 5' RACE reads via MiXCR and lists one record per CDR3 protein. The table records approximately 69,000 distinct CDR3 sequences, over 10% of them present only once. Source: whole blood, taken at baseline. These receptors were taken from an adult who was a healthcare worker with PCR-confirmed SARS-CoV-2 infection or an uninfected control (not recorded which).

J is TRBJ2-5 and V is TRBV5-4; 9 bases align to TRBD2. Germline V gene data show CDR1 as SGHNT and CDR2 as YYREEE (reference sequence). This CDR3 contains 16 residues. The junction had 5 bases not matched to a gene; V was cut back by 0 bases and J by 2 bases. The CDR3 here is CASSLATTSGQETQYF. DNA of the CDR3: TGTGCCAGCAGCTTGGCTACGACTAGCGGACAAGAGACCCAGTACTTC.

This clonotype was observed a handful of times. This chain connects TRBV6-2 or TRBV6-3 to TRBJ2-7; 10 bases agree with TRBD1. The germline V gene encodes CDR1 MNHEY and CDR2 SVGEGT. CDR3 size: 15 residues. With V trimmed by 1 base and J by 7 bases, 7 bases remained unmatched. CDR3 bases: TGTGCCAGCAGTTACTTGGGACAGGGGATGGGGGAGCAGTACTTC. Translating gives CASSYLGQGMGEQYF.

The table lists this clonotype with a few counts. V is TRBV9 and J is TRBJ2-1; 7 bases match TRBD2. This CDR3 has 15 amino acids. The trim removed 0 bases at V and 6 bases at J, leaving 6 bases unmatched. Germline V CDR1 and CDR2: SGDLS, YYNGEE. The CDR3 bases are TGTGCCAGCAGCGTAGGGGCGGGAGCGGGCAATGAGCAGTTCTTC. Amino acid sequence: CASSVGAGAGNEQFF.

The table lists this clonotype with a few counts. The V call is TRBV11-2, the J call TRBJ1-2, with 7 bases aligning to TRBD1. V dropped 1 base and J dropped 5; count of bases not matched to a gene: 4. Germline V gene data show CDR1 as SGHAT and CDR2 as FQNNGV. The CDR3 extends over 14 amino acids. The CDR3 DNA is TGTGCCAGCAGCTTAGCGGGGACAGCATATGGCTACACCTTC. Amino acids: CASSLAGTAYGYTF.

This clonotype has just a few counts. The chain has TRBV5-4 and TRBJ1-5, with a weak D call TRBD1 (5 bases). This CDR3 contains 13 residues. Trimming shortened V by 4 bases and J by 4 bases, and 9 bases separated the two germline ends. CDR1 and CDR2 from the germline V gene are SGHNT and YYREEE (reference sequence). The DNA of the CDR3 is TGTGCCAGCAGCCGATGGGGGAATCAGCCCCAGCATTTT. This sequence encodes CASSRWGNQPQHF.

This clonotype was observed at least ten times. The chain is built from TRBV20-1 and TRBJ2-1; D unresolved. The length of the CDR3 is 14 residues. Germline V CDR1 and CDR2: DFQATT, SNEGSKA (reference sequence). Deletions cut 2 bases from V and 0 bases from J, with 8 bases between. CDR3 sequence: CSARLYSSYNEQFF. The DNA of the CDR3 is TGCAGTGCTAGACTGTATAGCTCCTACAATGAGCAGTTCTTC.

This clonotype was detected ten times or more. This rearrangement joins TRBV12-3 or TRBV12-4 to TRBJ2-2, with D perhaps TRBD2 (6 bases). Deletions cut 5 bases from V and 1 base from J, with 17 bases between. The length of the CDR3 is 17 residues. CDR3 sequence: CASSPSLGGVNTGELFF. The CDR3 DNA reads TGTGCCAGCAGTCCATCCCTTGGCGGGGTGAACACCGGGGAGCTGTTTTTT.

The V gene is TRBV10-1, the J gene TRBJ2-7; maybe TRBD1 (7 bases). With 1 base removed from V and 1 base from J, the gap between germline ends came to 11 bases. In germline, CDR1 is WNHNN, CDR2 SYGVQD (reference sequence). The CDR3 covers 15 residues. The CDR3 spells CASSEWGDSSYEQYF. The DNA for the CDR3 is TGCGCCAGCAGTGAGTGGGGGGACAGTTCCTACGAGCAGTACTTC.

This clonotype was detected only a few times. The rearrangement uses TRBV18 and TRBJ1-2, with 8 bases fitting TRBD1. Germline assignment: CDR1 KGHSH and CDR2 LQKENI. The CDR3 sequence is 18 residues long. Trimming at V came to 0 bases and at J to 0 bases, leaving 9 bases not matched to a gene. The CDR3 coding sequence is TGTGCCAGCTCACCACCGAGGGGTACAGGGGGACCTAACTATGGCTACACCTTC. This encodes CASSPPRGTGGPNYGYTF.

Many counts were recorded for this clonotype. The chain uses TRBV18 and TRBJ1-2, with a weak D call TRBD1 (5 bases). Per the germline V gene, CDR1 is KGHSH and CDR2 is LQKENI. V lost 6 bases, J lost 2 bases, and 10 bases lay in between. The CDR3 is 13 residues long. This CDR3 is CASSPGPNYGYTF. In nucleotides, the CDR3 is TGTGCCAGCTCGCCGGGGCCGAACTATGGCTACACCTTC.

This clonotype occurred a few times. One junction end does not reproduce the germline sequence, and a read error may be involved. The chain carries TRBV7-9 and TRBJ2-2, with unresolved D. The germline CDR1 and CDR2 sequences are SEHNR and FQNEAQ (reference sequence). The CDR3 spans 15 residues. This chain's CDR3 is CASTLGRSDTGELFF. In DNA, the CDR3 is TGTGCCAGCACCTTAGGCCGAAGTGACACCGGGGAGCTGTTTTTT.

This clonotype was counted between two and nine times. The chain has TRBV7-3 and TRBJ2-6; D is unresolved. The CDR3 contains 18 residues. Germline CDR1 reads SGHTA; CDR2 reads FQGTGA. V gave up 1 base and J gave up 3 bases, with 16 bases separating them. The CDR3 loop is CASSLIGPRVLGANVLTF. Written as DNA, the CDR3 is TGTGCCAGCAGCTTAATTGGGCCCCGAGTTCTTGGGGCCAACGTCCTGACTTTC. Complete variable domain (other parts from reference TRBV7-3 and TRBJ2-6): GAGVSQTPSNKVTEKGKYVELRCDPISGHTALYWYRQSLGQGPEFLIYFQGTGAADDSGLPNDRFFAVRPEGSVSTLKIQRTERGDSAVYLCASSLIGPRVLGANVLTFGAGSRLTVL.

For this clonotype: An end of the junction does not agree with germline; a read error may underlie this. The CDR3 loop reads CSVEGRIDNEQFF. Here the CDR3 DNA reads TGCAGCGTAGAGGGGCGGATCGACAACGAGCAGTTCTTC. J is TRBJ2-1 and V is TRBV29-1; D may match TRBD1 or TRBD2 (5 bases each). The CDR3 loop spans 13 amino acids. The germline V gene has CDR1 SQVTM and CDR2 ANQGSEA.

This clonotype was picked up many times. This chain connects TRBV15 to TRBJ2-2, with D uncertain. Germline V gene data show CDR1 as LNHNV and CDR2 as YYDKDF (reference sequence). V gave up 1 base and J gave up 7 bases, with 7 bases separating them. CDR3 length: 13 residues. DNA for the CDR3: TGTGCCACCAGCAGAGGAACATTCGGGGAGCTGTTTTTT. It yields the protein CATSRGTFGELFF.

This clonotype has a handful of counts. The V gene is TRBV29-1, the J gene TRBJ1-1, with a possible D match to TRBD1 (5 bases). The germline V gene has CDR1 SQVTM and CDR2 ANQGSEA. The V gene lost 3 bases and the J gene lost 0 bases, with 20 bases spanning the gap. The CDR3 length is 17 residues. Here the CDR3 reads CSVEDNLSPFMNTEAFF. DNA for the CDR3: TGCAGCGTTGAGGACAACCTCTCGCCTTTCATGAACACTGAAGCTTTCTTT.

This clonotype occurred many times. The gene calls are TRBV19 and TRBJ2-7, with D perhaps matching TRBD1 or TRBD2 (5 bases each). CDR1 and CDR2 from the germline V gene are LNHDA and SQIVND (reference sequence). This CDR3 is 13 amino acids long. The V end lost 4 bases, the J end lost 5 bases, and 12 bases lay between the germline ends. CDR3 protein: CASSRGGGNEQYF. The CDR3 DNA sequence: TGTGCCAGTAGTAGGGGTGGGGGTAACGAGCAGTACTTC.

At least ten counts were recorded for this clonotype. V gene TRBV7-9 combines with J gene TRBJ2-1; a weak D match, TRBD1 (6 bases). CDR1 is SEHNR and CDR2 is FQNEAQ in the germline V gene (reference sequence). This CDR3 is built from 16 residues. The V and J ends lost 3 bases and 7 bases respectively, with 19 bases between them. The DNA of the CDR3 is TGTGCCAGCAGCTTGGAAGGGGGATCTATCGCAAATGAGCAGTTCTTC. Protein sequence: CASSLEGGSIANEQFF.

This clonotype has only a few counts. The rearrangement uses TRBV2 and TRBJ2-3; 9 bases fit TRBD2. This CDR3 comprises 12 residues. CDR1 and CDR2 (germline): SNHLY, FYNNEI. V lost 6 bases, J lost 6 bases, and 1 base stayed unmatched. Here the CDR3 DNA reads TGTGCCAGCAGGACTAGCGGCGATACGCAGTATTTT. Protein: CASRTSGDTQYF.

This clonotype has just a few counts. CDR3 residues: CASSYSSYEQYF. The CDR3 DNA reads TGTGCCAGCAGTTACTCGTCCTACGAGCAGTACTTC. V is TRBV6-2 or TRBV6-3 and J is TRBJ2-7; no clear D. Germline lookup yields CDR1 MNHEY and CDR2 SVGEGT. Trimming cost V 0 bases and J 1 base, with 1 base left between them. This CDR3 is built from 12 residues.

The rearrangement uses TRBV7-8 and TRBJ2-7; 7 nucleotides align to TRBD1. CDR1 SGHVS and CDR2 FQNEAQ come from the germline V gene. Trimming at V came to 5 bases and at J to 9 bases, leaving 13 bases not matched to a gene. This CDR3 is built from 14 residues. DNA for the CDR3: TGTGCCAGCAGCCCCGGGACAGCTTTTTTGGGGCAGTACTTC. As protein: CASSPGTAFLGQYF.

As DNA, the CDR3 is TGTGCCAGCTCAACGTTGGGGGGAGCAACTAATGAAAAACTGTTTTTT. Residues: CASSTLGGATNEKLFF. The chain uses TRBV18 and TRBJ1-4; weak D call: TRBD1 (5 bases). CDR1 KGHSH and CDR2 LQKENI come from the germline V gene. The CDR3 loop spans 16 amino acids. With 5 bases removed from V and 0 bases from J, the gap between germline ends came to 13 bases.

This chain connects TRBV6-2 or TRBV6-3 to TRBJ2-7; 7 positions match TRBD1. Germline-derived CDR1 and CDR2 are MNHEY and SVGEGT. The CDR3 consists of 12 residues. V gave up 6 bases and J gave up 7 bases; unmatched junction bases: 6. The CDR3 spells CASSRDREEQYF. The DNA for the CDR3 is TGTGCCAGCAGCCGAGACAGGGAGGAGCAGTACTTC.

The rearrangement uses TRBV18 and TRBJ2-3, with D possibly TRBD2 on 6 matching bases. Trimming removed 4 bases from V and 0 bases from J, with 11 bases in between. This CDR3 has 15 residues. Germline CDR1 KGHSH, CDR2 LQKENI. The CDR3 spells CASSHTGVSTDTQYF. DNA for the CDR3: TGTGCCAGCTCACATACGGGAGTCAGCACAGATACGCAGTATTTT.

This clonotype has more than one count but fewer than ten. The V and J genes are TRBV24-1 and TRBJ2-1; D perhaps matches TRBD1 (6 bases). V was trimmed by 3 bases and J by 4 bases, leaving 12 bases between them. This CDR3 has 15 amino acids. Germline CDR1 KGHDR, CDR2 SFDVKD. DNA for the CDR3: TGTGCCACCAGTGATCCCCTAGACAGGTACAATGAGCAGTTCTTC. Its protein product is CATSDPLDRYNEQFF.

In its sample, this clonotype was seen a few times. The V and J genes are TRBV20-1 and TRBJ2-7; 9 bases fit TRBD2. V was pared by 3 bases and J by 6 bases, with 3 bases of the junction left unmatched. Per the germline V gene, CDR1 is DFQATT and CDR2 is SNEGSKA (reference sequence). This CDR3 contains 12 residues. The CDR3 DNA reads as TGCAGTGCTAGCGGGACTAGCCGCGAGCAGTACTTC. Its translation is CSASGTSREQYF.

This clonotype has a count of ten or more. The chain has TRBV10-3 and TRBJ1-3; D gene uncertain. The V gene's germline CDR1 is ENHRY and CDR2 SYGVKD. CDR3 length: 14 amino acids. V was cut by 1 base and J by 4 bases, with 8 bases left in between. CDR3 residues: CAISEWRQGNTIYF. The CDR3 nucleotides read TGTGCCATCAGTGAGTGGCGTCAGGGAAACACCATATATTTT.

This clonotype was seen more than once but under ten times. This chain uses TRBV18 with TRBJ2-3, with D possibly being TRBD1 or TRBD2 (5 bases each). Trimming took off 1 base at V and 4 bases at J, with 18 bases between the two ends. In germline, CDR1 is KGHSH, CDR2 LQKENI. The CDR3 is made up of 17 amino acids. The CDR3 region is CASSPLGTSLGADTQYF. In nucleotides, the CDR3 is TGTGCCAGCTCACCACTGGGGACGTCCCTGGGGGCAGATACGCAGTATTTT.

The chain joins TRBV7-9 to TRBJ1-5, with TRBD1 matching 9 bases. Trimming removed 5 bases from V and 2 bases from J; junction bases left unmatched: 7. The length of the CDR3 is 16 residues. Germline V gene lookup returns CDR1 SEHNR and CDR2 FQNEAQ (reference sequence). The CDR3 sequence: CASSTGQGLGNQPQHF. In nucleotides, the CDR3 is TGTGCCAGCAGCACGGGACAGGGTCTGGGCAATCAGCCCCAGCATTTT.

The rearrangement joins TRBV20-1 to TRBJ1-1, with D hard to call. This CDR3 region has 13 residues. The germline V and J ends were trimmed by 0 bases and 7 bases, with 12 bases remaining between them. Germline V CDR1 and CDR2: DFQATT, SNEGSKA (reference sequence). This CDR3 is CSARDGAAGEAFF. The DNA for the CDR3 is TGCAGTGCTAGAGATGGCGCGGCAGGTGAAGCTTTCTTT.

This clonotype was seen repeatedly, ten times or more. V and J are TRBV30 and TRBJ1-1; D ambiguous. Germline V gene lookup returns CDR1 GTSNPN and CDR2 SVGIG (reference sequence). V was pared by 0 bases and J by 11 bases, with 10 bases between. There are 11 residues in the CDR3. The CDR3 reads CAWSVLSPAFF. Written as DNA, the CDR3 is TGTGCCTGGAGTGTACTTTCCCCGGCTTTCTTT.

This clonotype was recorded a few times. J is TRBJ1-5 and V is TRBV7-2, with D unresolved. V lost 5 bases to trimming and J lost 7 bases, with 12 bases between them. The length of the CDR3 is 13 residues. Germline V gene sequence: CDR1 SGHTA, CDR2 FQGNSA. The CDR3 nucleotides read TGTGCCAGCAGCACCCAATCCACGCAGCCCCAGCATTTT. As protein: CASSTQSTQPQHF. Full variable domain (remainder filled in from reference TRBV7-2 and TRBJ1-5): GAGVSQSPSNKVTEKGKDVELRCDPISGHTALYWYRQSLGQGLEFLIYFQGNSAPDKSGLPSDRFSAERTGGSVSTLTIQRTQQEDSAVYLCASSTQSTQPQHFGDGTRLSIL.

The sample holds one count of this clonotype. The rearrangement uses TRBV5-1 and TRBJ2-7, with D perhaps matching TRBD1 or TRBD2 (5 bases each). Looked up from germline, CDR1 is SGHRS and CDR2 is YFSETQ. CDR3 size: 15 residues. The ends were cut back, 4 bases at V and 2 bases at J, with 16 bases in the middle. CDR3 nucleotide sequence: TGCGCCAGCAGCGGCGGGCCAGGGTTTGCCTACGAGCAGTACTTC. It yields the protein CASSGGPGFAYEQYF.